This entry describes one T cell receptor (beta chain). Its specificity is unknown. V was clipped by 4 bases and J by 8 bases; unmatched bases: 12. This CDR3 is 16 amino acids long. CDR1 is SGHTA, CDR2 FQGNSA, per germline. The protocol was immunoSEQ multiplex PCR, while the TCRdb copy is restricted to in-frame clones and leaves out a portion. The top ten clones hold 6.5% to 9% of a sample with approximately 30,000 clones, approximately 82% of them seen once. This record comes from a study of STAT5B mutations in CD4+ large granular lymphocyte leukemia. Findings and limits, study-wide: Compared with healthy controls (2/35), patient top clones favored TRBV06 (8/27). Without HLA matching, higher CD4+ than CD8+ T-LGLL clonality could reflect small sample size. Patient CD4-sorted repertoires stayed more clonal than healthy ones after leukemic-clone removal.

The clonotype was recovered from a human donor in good health. Material for sequencing was CD4+ T cells from blood buffy coats. This chain joins TRBV7-2 and TRBJ2-4; 9 bases line up with TRBD1. CDR3 sequence reads: CASSSLTSGDRDIQYF. The CDR3, as DNA: TGTGCCAGCAGCTCTCTCACCTCCGGGGACAGGGACATTCAGTACTTC.